This T cell receptor (beta chain) was found in a study of T cells after somatic rescue of genetic block. Using immunoSEQ multiplex PCR, the repertoire was profiled, and TCRdb retains in-frame clones only, with some absent. The repertoire holds 85,000 to 100,000 clones, with over 80% as singletons. The sample consisted of peripheral blood mononuclear cells (PBMCs). This receptor was obtained from a young woman.

The CDR3 is CASSLVAGAYEQYF. DNA of the CDR3: TGTGCCAGCAGCTTAGTGGCGGGAGCCTACGAGCAGTACTTC. V usage is TRBV11-3 and J usage is TRBJ2-7; 7 nucleotides match TRBD2. This CDR3 is built from 14 residues. V shed 1 base and J 2 bases; nucleotides not matched to a gene: 2. Germline values: CDR1 SGHNT, CDR2 YENEEA.